The next 23 T cell receptor beta chains were all read from a single sample in a study of blood T cell repertoires in COVID-19. Clones were sequenced by immunoSEQ multiplex PCR, and TCRdb holds only the in-frame ones, with some missing. This repertoire shows about 210,000 clones, 65% to 90% found once; its top ten account for 4% to 6%. What was sequenced was peripheral blood. These receptors came from a man aged 45 to 65 with COVID-19, enrolled during active disease.

The chain uses TRBV6-1 and TRBJ1-2; TRBD1 is a possible D gene (5 bases). CDR3 length: 14 residues. V dropped 1 base and J dropped 2 bases, with 8 bases sitting between them. Germline V gene lookup returns CDR1 MNHNS and CDR2 SASEGT. The CDR3 here is CASSEGAGNYGYTF. The CDR3 DNA is TGTGCCAGCAGTGAAGGGGCAGGGAACTATGGCTACACCTTC.

This clone is a singleton in its sample. This chain uses TRBV15 with TRBJ2-5; D is unresolved. This CDR3 region has 13 residues. Germline CDR1 LNHNV, CDR2 YYDKDF (reference sequence). The V end was cut by 3 bases, the J end by 3 bases, with 8 bases between. This chain's CDR3 is CATSRGPEETQYF. Here the CDR3 DNA reads TGTGCCACCAGCAGGGGCCCGGAAGAGACCCAGTACTTC.

The chain employs TRBV30 and TRBJ2-3; D may be TRBD2 (7 bases). Germline lookup yields CDR1 GTSNPN and CDR2 SVGIG (reference sequence). V was trimmed by 1 base and J by 7 bases, leaving 18 bases between them. This CDR3 contains 15 residues. This CDR3 reads CAWSGRGGAVNTQYF. The CDR3 coding sequence is TGTGCCTGGAGTGGTCGTGGGGGGGCCGTTAATACGCAGTATTTT.

This chain uses TRBV3-1 (or the pseudogene TRBV3-2) with TRBJ2-2; 8 nucleotides align to TRBD2. The V gene's germline CDR1 is LGHDT and CDR2 YNNKEL (reference sequence). The J segment lost 4 bases and the V segment lost 4 bases, leaving 11 bases of the junction unmatched. The CDR3 loop spans 17 amino acids. The CDR3: CASSPEPGGGITGELFF. The CDR3 region has the DNA TGTGCCAGCAGCCCCGAGCCTGGCGGGGGGATCACCGGGGAGCTGTTTTTT.

This chain uses TRBV24-1 with TRBJ2-5, with D unresolved. The CDR3 contains 13 residues. The germline V and J ends were trimmed by 7 bases and 5 bases, with 13 bases remaining between them. Germline CDR1 is KGHDR and CDR2 is SFDVKD. DNA of the CDR3: TGTGCCACCAGGGCAGGCCCCCTGGAGACCCAGTACTTC. This encodes CATRAGPLETQYF.

V and J are TRBV27 and TRBJ2-7, with TRBD2 matching over 9 bases. CDR1 is MNHEY, CDR2 SMNVEV, per germline (reference sequence). V was clipped by 7 bases and J by 0 bases; unmatched bases: 16. This CDR3 has 18 residues. This CDR3 is CASTKRASGAQSSYEQYF. In DNA, the CDR3 is TGTGCCAGCACCAAAAGGGCTAGCGGGGCCCAAAGCTCCTACGAGCAGTACTTC.

The chain recombines TRBV5-6 with TRBJ1-1; 8 bases align to TRBD1. Germline lookup yields CDR1 SGHDT and CDR2 YYEEEE. Germline trimming cut 4 bases from V and 10 bases from J; bases unmatched to any gene: 9. The CDR3 totals 13 residues. The CDR3 region has the DNA TGTGCCAGCAGCCAGGACAGGGTCGTCGTAGCTTTCTTT. Residues: CASSQDRVVVAFF.

The V and J genes are TRBV6-6 and TRBJ1-4; 7 positions agree with TRBD1. Germline CDR1 and CDR2: MNHNY and SVGAGI (reference sequence). V was clipped by 0 bases and J by 7 bases; unmatched bases: 5. This CDR3 is built from 15 residues. Written as DNA, the CDR3 is TGTGCCAGCAGTTACTCGAGGGGGCGGGGTGAAAAACTGTTTTTT. Translated, it gives CASSYSRGRGEKLFF.

This chain uses TRBV20-1 with TRBJ2-1, with 12 nucleotides matching TRBD2. J was trimmed by 6 bases and V by 3 bases; bases with no gene match: 9. The CDR3 extends over 16 amino acids. CDR1 DFQATT and CDR2 SNEGSKA come from the germline V gene (reference sequence). The chain's CDR3 is CSASLAGGPASNEQFF. The CDR3 bases are TGCAGTGCTAGTCTAGCGGGGGGGCCGGCTTCCAATGAGCAGTTCTTC.

The V and J genes are TRBV10-3 and TRBJ2-3, with TRBD2 identical over 8 bases. The germline V gene encodes CDR1 ENHRY and CDR2 SYGVKD. V lost 4 bases, J lost 0 bases, and 3 bases stayed unmatched. This CDR3 is built from 15 residues. This chain's CDR3 is CAISVGTRSTDTQYF. CDR3 nucleotides: TGTGCCATCAGTGTCGGGACTAGGAGCACAGATACGCAGTATTTT.

This clone came up a few times. V is TRBV7-2 and J is TRBJ2-5; 7 bases align to TRBD2. There are 15 residues in the CDR3. The germline V gene has CDR1 SGHTA and CDR2 FQGNSA. The trim removed 1 base at V and 5 bases at J, leaving 7 bases unmatched. CDR3 in amino acids: CASSLGKGRAETQYF. The CDR3 bases are TGTGCCAGCAGCTTAGGAAAGGGGAGGGCGGAGACCCAGTACTTC.

V gene TRBV7-8 combines with J gene TRBJ2-3; 12 bases fit TRBD2. The length of the CDR3 is 16 residues. J gave up 4 bases and V 7 bases, and 9 bases lay outside the gene matches. Germline CDR1 SGHVS, CDR2 FQNEAQ. The CDR3 here is CASTPSTSGGPDTQYF. The CDR3 bases are TGTGCCAGCACCCCCTCGACTAGCGGGGGCCCAGATACGCAGTATTTT.

This chain links TRBV6-7 with TRBJ1-5; TRBD1 matches 7 bases. TRBV6-7 is noted as an ORF with a role that remains uncertain. The CDR3 loop spans 15 amino acids. The ends lost 8 bases at V and 3 bases at J; junction bases unmatched: 10. CDR3 protein: CASHGQERSNQPQHF. The CDR3 bases are TGTGCCAGCCACGGACAGGAGCGGTCCAATCAGCCCCAGCATTTT.

V usage is TRBV5-8 and J usage is TRBJ1-5, with 10 bases identical to TRBD1. The CDR3 is 13 residues long. J gave up 8 bases and V 5 bases, and 4 bases lay outside the gene matches. Germline lookup yields CDR1 SGHTS and CDR2 YDEGEE. The CDR3 sequence: CASRDRGQKPQHF. In DNA form, the CDR3 reads TGTGCCAGCAGAGACAGGGGGCAGAAGCCCCAGCATTTT.

The J gene is TRBJ2-1, the V gene TRBV19; 11 nucleotides match TRBD1. Germline trimming cut 5 bases from V and 7 bases from J; bases unmatched to any gene: 4. The CDR3 length is 14 residues. From germline, CDR1 is LNHDA and CDR2 SQIVND (reference sequence). The CDR3 sequence is CASSHRDRGNEQFF. In DNA form, the CDR3 reads TGTGCCAGTAGTCACCGGGACAGGGGGAATGAGCAGTTCTTC.

The chain couples TRBV20-1 to TRBJ2-7; 7 bases line up with TRBD2. This CDR3 region has 14 residues. The V segment lost 3 bases and the J segment 2 bases; nucleotides outside the gene matches: 7. Germline loops: CDR1 DFQATT, CDR2 SNEGSKA (reference sequence). Here the CDR3 reads CSASSQRGTYEQYF. The CDR3 coding sequence is TGCAGTGCTAGTAGCCAGCGGGGAACCTACGAGCAGTACTTC.

This clone was counted a single time. The chain combines TRBV2 with TRBJ1-5, with a weak D call TRBD1 (5 bases). Germline V gene lookup returns CDR1 SNHLY and CDR2 FYNNEI. CDR3 length: 13 residues. Trimming removed 5 bases at V and 4 bases at J, with 9 bases between. The CDR3 spells CASSRQLNQPQHF. CDR3 coding DNA: TGTGCCAGCAGTAGACAGCTAAATCAGCCCCAGCATTTT.

J is TRBJ1-6 and V is TRBV3-1 (or the pseudogene TRBV3-2); TRBD1 matches at 10 bases. The CDR3 consists of 14 residues. CDR1 and CDR2 from the germline V gene are LGHDT and YNNKEL (reference sequence). Trimming took 6 bases from V and 7 from J; bases not matched to a gene: 3. The CDR3 bases are TGTGCCAGCAGTTCGGACAGGGGGAATTCACCCCTCCACTTT. Amino acid sequence: CASSSDRGNSPLHF.

CDR3 protein: CASKSGVPTDTQYF. CDR3 bases: TGCGCCAGCAAATCAGGGGTGCCCACAGATACGCAGTATTTT. The rearrangement uses TRBV5-1 and TRBJ2-3, with a possible D match to TRBD1 (6 bases). CDR1 is SGHRS and CDR2 is YFSETQ in the germline V gene. V was trimmed by 6 bases and J by 2 bases, leaving 13 bases between them. The CDR3 covers 14 residues.

The chain carries TRBV4-2 and TRBJ1-3; no clear D. The CDR3 spans 12 residues. Germline V gives CDR1 LGHNA, CDR2 YNFKEQ. Between the trimmed V and J ends, which lost 3 bases and 4 bases, there was a span of 4 bases. The CDR3 reads CASSQRGNTIYF. CDR3 sequence (DNA): TGTGCCAGCAGCCAGAGGGGAAACACCATATATTTT.

The chain is built from TRBV5-1 and TRBJ2-3; TRBD2 matches 10 bases. The CDR3 is 16 amino acids. From germline, CDR1 is SGHRS and CDR2 YFSETQ. V was pared by 3 bases and J by 4 bases, with 8 bases of the junction left unmatched. Here the CDR3 DNA reads TGCGCCAGCAGCTCGGGACTAGCGCAGAGCCCAGATACGCAGTATTTT. This encodes CASSSGLAQSPDTQYF.

In its sample, this clone was seen once. This chain connects TRBV29-1 to TRBJ1-4, with D hard to call. Trimming removed 7 bases from V and 7 bases from J, with 16 bases in between. The V gene's germline CDR1 is SQVTM and CDR2 ANQGSEA. The CDR3 runs 13 residues. Here the CDR3 reads CSATVGVGEKLFF. CDR3 in DNA: TGCAGCGCCACGGTGGGAGTCGGTGAAAAACTGTTTTTT.

In its sample, this clone was seen a few times. The CDR3 loop is CASSSFGQLTNQPQHF. The DNA for the CDR3 is TGTGCCAGCAGTTCGTTTGGACAGCTAACTAATCAGCCCCAGCATTTT. The J gene is TRBJ1-5, the V gene TRBV6-6; a weak D match, TRBD1 (6 bases). There are 16 residues in the CDR3. Between the trimmed V and J ends, which lost 4 bases and 4 bases, there was a span of 17 bases. Germline V gene sequence: CDR1 MNHNY, CDR2 SVGAGI (reference sequence).